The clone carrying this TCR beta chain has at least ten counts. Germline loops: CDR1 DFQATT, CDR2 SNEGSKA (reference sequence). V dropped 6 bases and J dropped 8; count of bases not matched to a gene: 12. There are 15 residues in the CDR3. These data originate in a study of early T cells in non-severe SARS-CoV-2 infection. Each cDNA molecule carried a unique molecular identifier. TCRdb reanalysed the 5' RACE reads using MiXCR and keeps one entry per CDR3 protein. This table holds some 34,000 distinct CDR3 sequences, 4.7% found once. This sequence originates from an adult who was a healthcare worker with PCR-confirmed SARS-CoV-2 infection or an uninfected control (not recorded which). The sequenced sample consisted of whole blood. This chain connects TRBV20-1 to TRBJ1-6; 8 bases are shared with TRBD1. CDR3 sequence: CSARTGPRKDSPLHF. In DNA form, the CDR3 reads TGCAGTGCCAGGACAGGGCCACGGAAAGATTCACCCCTCCACTTT.